A selection of T cell receptor beta chains follows, all from one sample in a study of shared clonotypes between healthy human individuals. The repertoire was sequenced with immunoSEQ multiplex PCR; TCRdb's copy has only in-frame clones and lacks some. The sample shows over 950,000 clones, around 77% of them seen only once. Source material: memory CD4+ T cells from PBMCs. Source of these receptors: a man younger than 30 in good health. Some clones in this sample may be carry-over from other donors' samples. Each CDR3 is given with its conserved first and last residue. D genes are given only for firm matches.

J gene	V gene	D gene	CDR3 protein
TRBJ2-7	TRBV2	-	CASTQNGEGGYYEQYF
TRBJ2-1	TRBV7-3	-	CASSLGQYNEQFF
TRBJ2-1	TRBV5-1	TRBD2	CASSRSGSSYNEQFF
TRBJ2-1	TRBV9	-	CASSVVGSGGVSEQFF
TRBJ1-1	TRBV5-4	-	CASTLGSRGTRNTEAFF
TRBJ2-1	TRBV9	-	CASSANLLREQFF
TRBJ1-5	TRBV6-1	TRBD1	CASSDLIGGRQPQHF
TRBJ1-1	TRBV5-1	-	CASSQGLPGAFF
TRBJ2-5	TRBV30	-	CAWSVPRPTEPGPRGETQYF
TRBJ2-3	TRBV15	-	CATSSRTVASTDTQYF
TRBJ2-7	TRBV9	-	CASSVAWGANYEQYF
TRBJ2-7	TRBV5-1	-	CASSAGDGTRGEQYF
TRBJ2-3	TRBV21-1	-	CASSIRERSTDTQYF
TRBJ2-7	TRBV12-5	TRBD2	CASGSAGTSSYEQYF
TRBJ2-7	TRBV5-6	-	CASSSRSGNDEQYF
TRBJ2-1	TRBV29-1	-	CSVEVEGRPTNEQFF